Listed here are 7 T cell receptor beta chains from one sample, sequenced in a study of shared clonotypes between healthy human individuals. CD45RO negativity and positive selection for CCR7 defined naive CD8 cells, a population that excluded terminally differentiated effector memory CD45RA+ cells. Assay: immunoSEQ multiplex PCR; the TCRdb copy retains only in-frame clones and omits some. The table records approximately 740,000 clones, around 92% of them present only once. Source material: naive CD8+ T cells sorted from blood. The receptor set was obtained from a man aged 25-45 years in good health.

The chain employs TRBV4-1 and TRBJ1-2, with TRBD1 as a possible D gene (5 bases). Germline V gives CDR1 MGHRA, CDR2 YSYEKL. The germline V and J ends were trimmed by 0 bases and 4 bases, with 12 bases remaining between them. The CDR3 runs 15 residues. In DNA, the CDR3 is TGCGCCAGCAGCCAAGAGGGGCAGACGGCCTATGGCTACACCTTC. Protein sequence: CASSQEGQTAYGYTF.

The V and J genes are TRBV28 and TRBJ2-7; the D is unclear. Germline CDR1 is MDHEN and CDR2 is SYDVKM. There are 12 residues in the CDR3. Between the trimmed V and J ends, which lost 6 bases and 2 bases, there was a span of 8 bases. For the CDR3, the DNA is TGTGCCAGCAGCGGGCCCGCCTACGAGCAGTACTTC. Translated: CASSGPAYEQYF.

The chain recombines TRBV7-9 with TRBJ2-5; TRBD2 matches at 11 bases. The ends lost 3 bases at V and 4 bases at J; junction bases unmatched: 10. The CDR3 runs to 17 residues. The germline V gene has CDR1 SEHNR and CDR2 FQNEAQ (reference sequence). The DNA of the CDR3 is TGTGCCAGCAGCTTGGGGATGGGACTAGCGGTTTCAGAGACCCAGTACTTC. This sequence encodes CASSLGMGLAVSETQYF.

V and J are TRBV5-6 and TRBJ2-5; D is ambiguous. Looked up from germline, CDR1 is SGHDT and CDR2 is YYEEEE. Trimming took off 0 bases at V and 5 bases at J, with 8 bases between the two ends. This CDR3 has 13 residues. This CDR3 is CASSLVGKETQYF. CDR3 DNA sequence: TGTGCCAGCAGCTTGGTGGGGAAGGAGACCCAGTACTTC.

This rearrangement joins TRBV29-1 to TRBJ1-2; D not certain. Germline values: CDR1 SQVTM, CDR2 ANQGSEA. This CDR3 region has 13 residues. With 4 bases removed from V and 8 bases from J, the gap between germline ends came to 17 bases. The CDR3 sequence: CSVVLVSQTGYTF. The CDR3 bases are TGCAGCGTTGTTCTGGTCAGCCAGACAGGCTACACCTTC. Full variable domain (remainder filled in from reference TRBV29-1 and TRBJ1-2): SAVISQKPSRDICQRGTSLTIQCQVDSQVTMMFWYRQQPGQSLTLIATANQGSEATYESGFVIDKFPISRPNLTFSTLTVSNMSPEDSSIYLCSVVLVSQTGYTFGSGTRLTVV.

The rearrangement links TRBV5-1 to TRBJ2-7; 9 bases map to TRBD2. Germline values: CDR1 SGHRS, CDR2 YFSETQ. The CDR3 covers 15 residues. V lost 3 bases and J lost 2; bases outside the gene matches: 6. CDR3 loop: CASSWNSGSTYEQYF. The CDR3 DNA sequence: TGCGCCAGCAGCTGGAATAGCGGGAGTACCTACGAGCAGTACTTC.

The J gene is TRBJ2-1, the V gene TRBV7-9, with D possibly TRBD1 on 6 matching bases. Trimming cost V 4 bases and J 1 base, with 17 bases left between them. The V gene's germline CDR1 is SEHNR and CDR2 FQNEAQ (reference sequence). This CDR3 is 17 amino acids long. CDR3: CASSYRGTGPSYNEQFF. The CDR3 DNA is TGTGCCAGCAGCTATAGGGGCACAGGGCCTTCCTACAATGAGCAGTTCTTC. Drawing the rest from reference TRBV7-9 and TRBJ2-1, the complete variable domain is DTGVSQNPRHKITKRGQNVTFRCDPISEHNRLYWYRQTLGQGPEFLTYFQNEAQLEKSRLLSDRFSAERPKGSFSTLEIQRTEQGDSAMYLCASSYRGTGPSYNEQFFGPGTRLTVL.